A single sample gave rise to the 14 T cell receptor beta chains below, sequenced in a study of cytomegalovirus exposure and HLA in healthy donors. Vbeta (60) and Jbeta (13) primers were used in the PCR. Assay: immunoSEQ multiplex PCR; the TCRdb copy retains only in-frame clones and omits some. This table has about 130,000 clones, 75% to 80% appearing once. The sequenced sample was PBMCs. These receptors were taken from a young man in good health and CMV-seronegative.

The J gene is TRBJ1-3, the V gene TRBV29-1, with D unresolved. Trimming pared 4 bases from V and 2 bases from J, leaving 6 bases between. CDR1 SQVTM and CDR2 ANQGSEA come from the germline V gene. CDR3 length: 12 amino acids. In DNA, the CDR3 is TGCAGCGTTGCAGGCGCTGGAAACACCATATATTTT. Residues: CSVAGAGNTIYF.

This rearrangement joins TRBV6-6 to TRBJ2-1; D perhaps matches TRBD2 (5 bases). Germline CDR1 and CDR2: MNHNY and SVGAGI (reference sequence). V was trimmed by 2 bases and J by 10 bases, leaving 15 bases between them. This CDR3 has 14 residues. CDR3 sequence reads: CASSYAPDSLEQFF. The DNA for the CDR3 is TGTGCCAGCAGTTACGCCCCGGACTCCCTAGAGCAGTTCTTC.

This rearrangement joins TRBV6-1 to TRBJ2-5, with 7 bases lining up with TRBD2. V lost 7 bases and J lost 2; bases outside the gene matches: 4. This CDR3 region has 13 residues. Germline V gene sequence: CDR1 MNHNS, CDR2 SASEGT. The CDR3 nucleotides are TGTGCCAGCAACCGGGACTATCAAGAGACCCAGTACTTC. Protein: CASNRDYQETQYF.

Of note for this clone: Its ends do not fully match the called genes, so a read error is possible. The rearrangement links TRBV5-1 to TRBJ2-7; possibly TRBD2 for D (6 bases). The CDR3 loop spans 14 amino acids. Per germline, CDR1 SGHRS and CDR2 YFSETQ. The CDR3 spells CAGSLSGVAYEQYF. The CDR3 DNA is TGCGCCGGCAGCTTGTCGGGGGTAGCCTACGAGCAGTACTTC.

Of note for this clone: A read error is possible here, since a much larger clone lies one base away. The sample contains more than one DNA sequence encoding this CDR3. This chain connects TRBV28 to TRBJ1-5; D unclear. The CDR3 has 14 amino acids. Germline values: CDR1 MDHEN, CDR2 SYDVKM. CDR3 coding DNA: TGTGCTAGCAGTTTTCGGTCACCCAATCAGCCCCAGCATTTT. Amino acids: CASSFRSPNQPQHF.

This rearrangement joins TRBV11-2 to TRBJ2-7, with D perhaps matching TRBD1 (5 bases). Germline V gives CDR1 SGHAT, CDR2 FQNNGV. This CDR3 is built from 14 residues. Trimming removed 6 bases from V and 2 bases from J, with 14 bases in between. CDR3 nucleotides: TGTGCCAGCAGAAAACCTGGGGCAACCTACGAGCAGTACTTC. Translation: CASRKPGATYEQYF.

The chain employs TRBV5-6 and TRBJ2-7; D ambiguous. The CDR3 is 14 residues long. CDR1 and CDR2 from the germline V gene are SGHDT and YYEEEE. V was pared by 6 bases and J by 0 bases, with 13 bases between. CDR3 nucleotides: TGTGCCAGCAAACTCACGACTCGCTCCTACGAGCAGTACTTC. Amino acids: CASKLTTRSYEQYF.

The genes are TRBV12-5 and TRBJ2-1; 10 bases are shared with TRBD1. The ends lost 6 bases at V and 5 bases at J; junction bases unmatched: 4. Germline V CDR1 and CDR2: LGHNT, FRNRAP. The CDR3 contains 14 residues. The CDR3 reads CASGPGQGNNEQFF. The CDR3 region has the DNA TGTGCTAGTGGCCCGGGACAGGGGAACAATGAGCAGTTCTTC.

The chain has TRBV19 and TRBJ2-1, with TRBD2 matching 14 bases. The length of the CDR3 is 15 residues. CDR1 is LNHDA, CDR2 SQIVND, per germline (reference sequence). The junction had 5 bases not matched to a gene; V was cut back by 3 bases and J by 10 bases. This CDR3 is CASSIRGLAGAEQFF. The CDR3 DNA reads as TGTGCCAGTAGTATTCGGGGACTAGCGGGAGCGGAGCAGTTCTTC.

This chain connects TRBV15 to TRBJ2-7; TRBD1 might be the D (6 bases). The V end lost 1 base, the J end lost 3 bases, and 10 bases lay between the germline ends. Germline V CDR1 and CDR2: LNHNV, YYDKDF (reference sequence). This CDR3 has 14 amino acids. The CDR3 protein is CATSRVRGGYEQYF. The CDR3 region has the DNA TGTGCCACCAGCAGAGTTCGAGGGGGCTACGAGCAGTACTTC.

In this sample, this clone turned up a few times. The chain has TRBV10-2 and TRBJ2-5; TRBD1 matches at 7 bases. This CDR3 is built from 14 residues. Trimming at V came to 2 bases and at J to 12 bases, leaving 12 bases not matched to a gene. The germline CDR1 and CDR2 sequences are WSHSY and SAAADI. CDR3 residues: CASSEVQYRGSEYF. CDR3 DNA: TGCGCCAGCAGTGAGGTTCAGTACAGGGGCTCTGAGTACTTC.

The chain uses TRBV2 and TRBJ1-1; TRBD1 matches at 8 bases. Germline lookup yields CDR1 SNHLY and CDR2 FYNNEI. The CDR3 extends over 14 amino acids. V was pared by 6 bases and J by 1 base, with 4 bases of the junction left unmatched. In nucleotides, the CDR3 is TGTGCCAGCAGAGAGACAGGGGCGAACACTGAAGCTTTCTTT. Translated, it gives CASRETGANTEAFF.

CDR3 loop: CASSRQGASYEQYF. The CDR3 nucleotides read TGTGCCAGCAGCAGACAGGGGGCCTCCTACGAGCAGTACTTC. This rearrangement joins TRBV6-5 to TRBJ2-7; 10 nucleotides line up with TRBD1. This CDR3 has 14 amino acids. With 6 bases clipped from V and 0 bases from J, the junction kept 2 bases outside the gene matches. CDR1 is MNHEY and CDR2 is SVGAGI in the germline V gene.

J is TRBJ1-5 and V is TRBV19; perhaps TRBD1 as D (5 bases). Germline CDR1 LNHDA, CDR2 SQIVND (reference sequence). This CDR3 spans 12 amino acids. V gave up 6 bases and J gave up 6 bases, with 9 bases separating them. This chain's CDR3 is CASSPGAQPQHF. DNA of the CDR3: TGTGCCAGTAGCCCTGGGGCTCAGCCCCAGCATTTT.